This T cell receptor beta chain was sequenced during a study of shared clonotypes between healthy human individuals (TCRdb year 2020). Notes on the research overall: The cohort comprised a couple of women and a few men aged 18 to 49 years. For each donor, three plates each were used for CD4 naive and CD4 memory, two plates were used for CD8 naive, and one plate was used for CD8 memory. To estimate repertoire size and how much clonotypes are shared between individuals, the study performed deep sequencing of blood TCR repertoires from a few healthy adults. To increase sequencing depth and limit assay-specific biases, different laboratories used diverse techniques to prepare libraries and sequence TCR repertoires. Per donor, leukapheresis produced somewhere between about 0.9 and 9.5 billion PBMCs. General findings and caveats noted by the study authors: Because the study included only a small number of donors, the genetic and exposure-history diversity represented was limited. Pairwise subsampling indicated that sequencing depth was expected to affect the degree of clonotype sharing among donors. Sampling was limited to blood, and TCR repertoires in tissue likely differ from TCR repertoires in blood. Incomplete sequencing was indicated by rarefaction of sorted-subset datasets, despite the large sequencing depth. Clonotypes shared by all four sorted-subset donors showed higher generation probabilities than non-shared clonotypes. Sharing across several donors was observed for about 5% of naive CD4, less than 4% of naive CD8, 2.3% of memory CD4, and over 0.3% of memory CD8 clonotypes. Larger estimated clonotype richness was generally found for naive subsets than for memory subsets.

The junction shows trimming of 1 base on V and 7 bases on J, plus 7 bases between the germline ends. For CDR1 and CDR2, the germline V gene lists MGHRA and YSYEKL. From the cysteine up to the phenylalanine, the CDR3 has a length of 12 residues. The only DNA kept is the CDR3, 36 bases in frame from the first base. CD8 naive samples were CD45RO-negative cells positively selected for CCR7, giving a CD45RA+CCR7+ population that excluded TemRA cells. The donors were healthy, HIV-negative adults who had no recently reported acute infections or vaccinations. Only Caucasian adults living in Nashville, Tennessee, USA were represented among the donors. Blood was obtained by leukapheresis, after which PBMCs were separated by Ficoll-Histopaque density gradient centrifugation and cryopreserved in liquid nitrogen vapor phase. Analytical flow cytometry was used to check the purity and quantity of every magnetically sorted T cell population. Genomic DNA was isolated from each sorted fraction and quantified by UV absorbance on a Nanodrop 2000c.

As regards this clone: The target of this receptor is not known. Per-base quality was not reported, and no clone a single base away is much larger than it.

TCR CDR3 regions were amplified from genomic DNA by multiplex PCR using the deep immunoSEQ assay. Genomic DNA extracted from each cell subset was distributed evenly over all wells of several immunoSEQ 96-well plates, and each plate served as one replicate. Each replicate PCR for sorted subsets received roughly 200 ng genomic DNA, equal to 30,000 or so T cell genomes. The purified libraries were quantified using a Qubit 3.0 fluorometer, sized with a Bioanalyzer 2100, and then quantified again using the KAPA Library Quantification kit. A separate single-read 150-cycle Illumina NextSeq 550 flow cell was used to sequence each immunoSEQ 96-well plate. The original pipeline was this. Because the immunoSEQ output held only junctional sequences and lacked quality scores, the filtering could not match the filtering applied to full-length reads. Sequences were annotated with PyIR, a Python wrapper for IgBLAST v1.9, using IMGT germline references to assign V/J genes and CDR3. Reads were filtered out if the reads had weak V/J assignments (E-value above 1e-6), no CDR3, stop codons, out-of-frame junctions, or ambiguous translated residues. V3J clonotypes were defined as sequences sharing the same inferred V gene, J gene, and CDR3 amino acid sequence. Percentage overlap between repertoires was computed as shared unique clonotypes divided by the size of the smaller repertoire. Repertoire richness was assessed with RTK rarefaction, the Chao1 estimator, and Recon v2.1 estimates of unobserved clonotypes. OLGA was used to compute generation probabilities for all TCRbeta clonotypes that the gDNA method yielded from a few donors. Held by TCRdb, this immuneACCESS table contains in-frame sequences only and omits some clones. Under half of the omission traces to an unresolved V gene where checked; the cause of the rest is unknown. V and J calls and clone size are as listed in that table; D and trimming were resolved from the DNA. Counted in this sample were 630,000 or so clones; roughly 98% of them appeared once. The ten largest clonotypes hold approximately 0.3% of the sample.

Sequences were obtained from naive CD8+ T cells sorted from blood. According to the study, the label for this sample's cell subset or site signals: CD45RA+CCR7+. This clonotype was sampled from a man aged 25-45 years in good health. The V and J segments used are TRBV4-1 and TRBJ1-1; the D gene assignment is ambiguous. The DNA sequence is as follows: TGCGCCAGCAGCCAAGGGTTATTTGAAGCTTTCTTT. This encodes CASSQGLFEAFF.